These T cell receptor beta chains were read from a single sample in a study of cytomegalovirus exposure and HLA in healthy donors. Repertoires were generated with immunoSEQ multiplex PCR, while TCRdb's copy carries only in-frame clones and drops some. The sample includes about 200,000 clones, 65% to 80% of them seen just once. Material: PBMCs. The source is a man aged 45-65 years in good health and CMV-seronegative. CDR3s include the opening cysteine and the closing phenylalanine or tryptophan. D genes are given only for firm matches. Size values are once, few and many counts, or a class for expanded clones, and some rows have none.

TRBV7-9,.,.,11,TRBJ2-1,CASSLVDEQFF,TGTGCCAGCAGCTTAGTCGATGAGCAGTTCTTC
TRBV18,TRBD1,.,17,TRBJ2-1,CASSSLRGPSSYNEQFF,TGTGCCAGCTCATCCCTAAGGGGGCCGAGCTCCTACAATGAGCAGTTCTTC
TRBV29-1,.,.,11,TRBJ2-7,CSVEQTYEQYF,TGCAGCGTTGAACAGACCTACGAGCAGTACTTC
TRBV27,.,.,12,TRBJ1-5,CASSRGNQPQHF,TGTGCCAGCAGTAGAGGAAATCAGCCCCAGCATTTT
TRBV10-1,.,.,15,TRBJ2-1,CASSEAEPYYNEQFF,TGCGCCAGCAGTGAGGCGGAGCCGTACTACAATGAGCAGTTCTTC
TRBV9,TRBD1,.,15,TRBJ2-3,CASRPGTGVLDTQYF,TGTGCCAGCAGACCTGGGACAGGGGTCTTGGATACGCAGTATTTT
TRBV5-1,TRBD2,.,15,TRBJ2-5,CASSRTSGPQETQYF,TGCGCCAGCAGCCGGACTAGCGGGCCCCAAGAGACCCAGTACTTC
TRBV28,.,.,15,TRBJ2-1,CASSPQRVHYNEQFF,TGTGCCAGCAGCCCCCAGCGGGTACACTACAATGAGCAGTTCTTC
TRBV28,TRBD1,.,15,TRBJ2-5,CASSRFRDSQETQYF,TGTGCCAGCAGCCGATTCCGGGACAGTCAAGAGACCCAGTACTTC
TRBV7-9,.,few,15,TRBJ2-3,CASSRGGASTDTQYF,TGTGCCAGCAGTCGGGGCGGGGCTAGCACAGATACGCAGTATTTT
TRBV6-5,.,.,15,TRBJ2-7,CASRGSGPSSYEQYF,TGTGCCAGCAGAGGGAGCGGCCCGAGCTCCTACGAGCAGTACTTC
TRBV4-2,TRBD1,.,16,TRBJ1-5,CASSLGQGNSNQPQHF,TGTGCCAGCAGCCTTGGACAGGGTAATAGCAATCAGCCCCAGCATTTT
TRBV5-1,TRBD2,.,16,TRBJ2-5,CASSLGNSGEVETQYF,TGCGCCAGCAGCTTGGGTAATAGCGGGGAGGTAGAGACCCAGTACTTC
TRBV5-1,.,.,15,TRBJ1-1,CASSLVPTLNTEAFF,TGCGCCAGCAGCTTGGTACCGACTCTAAACACTGAAGCTTTCTTT
TRBV18,TRBD1,once,15,TRBJ2-7,CASSPPATGGLEQYF,TGTGCCAGCTCACCACCAGCGACAGGGGGCCTGGAGCAGTACTTC
TRBV5-6,.,.,15,TRBJ2-3,CASSLRSARTDTQYF,TGTGCCAGCAGCTTGCGTAGCGCTCGCACAGATACGCAGTATTTT
TRBV7-8,.,few,16,TRBJ1-4,CASSFRERATNEKLFF,TGTGCCAGCAGCTTCAGGGAACGGGCAACTAATGAAAAACTGTTTTTT
TRBV9,.,.,16,TRBJ2-2,CASSEGDSYLDGELFF,TGTGCCAGCAGCGAGGGGGATTCTTACCTCGACGGGGAGCTGTTTTTT
TRBV2,TRBD2,.,13,TRBJ2-7,CARQGSGRGEQYF,TGTGCCAGGCAAGGTAGCGGGAGGGGGGAGCAGTACTTC
TRBV13,.,.,18,TRBJ2-4,CASSLALPGGLAKNIQYF,TGTGCCAGCAGCTTAGCCCTCCCTGGGGGCTTAGCCAAAAACATTCAGTACTTC
TRBV5-1,.,.,11,TRBJ2-7,CASSSTYEQYF,TGCGCCAGCAGCTCTACCTACGAGCAGTACTTC
TRBV5-1,TRBD2,.,19,TRBJ2-3,CASSPTGLAGFSTGDTQYF,TGCGCCAGCAGCCCTACCGGACTAGCGGGATTTAGCACGGGAGATACGCAGTATTTT
TRBV10-2,TRBD2,.,14,TRBJ2-7,CASGGTSGIHEQYF,TGCGCCAGCGGCGGGACTAGCGGGATCCACGAGCAGTACTTC
TRBV5-8,.,.,15,TRBJ2-4,CASSLTRTRGNIQYF,TGTGCCAGCAGCTTGACCCGGACTAGGGGGAACATTCAGTACTTC
TRBV6-5,TRBD2,.,15,TRBJ2-2,CASLRTSVNSGELFF,TGTGCCAGCCTCCGGACTAGCGTAAACTCCGGGGAGCTGTTTTTT
TRBV5-6,TRBD1,.,13,TRBJ2-7,CASSFGTAYEQYF,TGTGCCAGCAGCTTCGGGACAGCCTACGAGCAGTACTTC
TRBV9,.,.,14,TRBJ1-1,CASSVITPNTEAFF,TGTGCCAGCAGCGTCATAACACCGAACACTGAAGCTTTCTTT
TRBV5-1,.,.,18,TRBJ2-3,CASSMPPGRARTTDTQYF,TGCGCCAGCAGCATGCCCCCCGGCAGGGCCCGAACCACAGATACGCAGTATTTT
TRBV5-6,TRBD1,once,15,TRBJ2-7,CASRRRQGHSYEQYF,TGTGCCAGCAGGCGAAGACAGGGGCACTCCTACGAGCAGTACTTC
TRBV11-2,TRBD2,.,17,TRBJ2-7,CASSLTTSGSAPYEQYF,TGTGCCAGCAGCTTGACGACTAGCGGGAGCGCACCCTACGAGCAGTACTTC
TRBV5-1,.,.,15,TRBJ2-6,CASSSTGTGANVLTF,TGCGCCAGCAGCTCTACAGGGACTGGGGCCAACGTCCTGACTTTC
TRBV11-3,TRBD1,once,15,TRBJ1-1,CASSFGQGINTEAFF,TGTGCCAGCAGCTTCGGACAGGGGATTAACACTGAAGCTTTCTTT
TRBV5-1,.,few,13,TRBJ1-2,CASGSGDLYGYTF,TGCGCCAGCGGATCAGGGGACCTCTATGGCTACACCTTC
TRBV5-1,.,.,13,TRBJ2-2,CASSFLETGELFF,TGCGCCAGCAGCTTTTTAGAAACCGGGGAGCTGTTTTTT
TRBV27,TRBD2,once,14,TRBJ2-5,CASSRLAGDETQYF,TGTGCCAGCAGCAGACTAGCGGGAGACGAGACCCAGTACTTC
TRBV5-1,TRBD1,.,16,TRBJ2-3,CASSQRTGGWTDTQYF,TGCGCCAGCAGCCAAAGGACAGGGGGGTGGACAGATACGCAGTATTTT
TRBV30,.,.,14,TRBJ1-6,CAWSDIYNNSPLHF,TGTGCCTGGAGTGATATATATAATAATTCACCCCTCCACTTT
TRBV6-1,TRBD1,few,13,TRBJ1-5,CASGDRGGKPQHF,TGTGCGTCGGGGGACAGGGGCGGGAAGCCCCAGCATTTT
TRBV30,TRBD1,.,12,TRBJ2-1,CAWSEGDRGPLF,TGTGCCTGGAGCGAGGGAGACAGGGGGCCTCTCTTC
TRBV6-5,TRBD2,.,13,TRBJ2-1,CASNQREGRGQFF,TGTGCCAGCAATCAGCGGGAGGGCCGTGGGCAGTTCTTC
TRBV30,.,.,14,TRBJ1-4,CAWRGGVANEKLFF,TGTGCCTGGAGGGGGGGGGTAGCTAATGAAAAACTGTTTTTT
TRBV27,TRBD2,.,17,TRBJ2-7,CASSLWGLAGVPYEQYF,TGTGCCAGCAGCCTATGGGGACTAGCGGGAGTACCCTACGAGCAGTACTTC
TRBV18,TRBD1,.,17,TRBJ1-1,CASSPGQGLGMNTEAFF,TGTGCCAGCTCACCAGGACAGGGGTTGGGGATGAACACTGAAGCTTTCTTT
TRBV9,.,.,14,TRBJ1-2,CASSVGGGNYGYTF,TGTGCCAGCAGCGTAGGGGGAGGGAACTATGGCTACACCTTC
TRBV5-1,TRBD2,.,17,TRBJ2-3,CASSSEARGLAGGQQYF,TGCGCCAGCAGCTCGGAAGCTCGGGGACTAGCGGGAGGGCAGCAGTATTTT
TRBV4-2,TRBD2,.,15,TRBJ2-7,CASSQTATSHYEQYF,TGTGCCAGCAGCCAAACCGCGACTAGCCACTACGAGCAGTACTTC
TRBV12-5,TRBD2,.,17,TRBJ2-1,CASGLVLGTSGDNEQFF,TGTGCTAGTGGTTTGGTCCTCGGGACTAGCGGAGACAATGAGCAGTTCTTC
TRBV2,.,.,12,TRBJ2-1,CASAQDWNEQFF,TGTGCCAGCGCTCAGGACTGGAATGAGCAGTTCTTC
TRBV7-9,TRBD1,.,16,TRBJ2-7,CASSLGSGGVNYEQYF,TGTGCCAGCAGCTTAGGATCAGGGGGCGTAAACTACGAGCAGTACTTC
TRBV2,TRBD2,.,16,TRBJ2-5,CASSETLAGGPISQYF,TGTGCCAGCAGTGAGACGCTAGCGGGAGGGCCGATATCCCAGTACTTC
TRBV27,.,.,14,TRBJ1-1,CASSLQGYNTEAFF,TGTGCCAGCAGTTTACAGGGATATAACACTGAAGCTTTCTTT
TRBV7-9,.,.,13,TRBJ2-7,CASSPGTAGEQYF,TGTGCCAGCAGCCCAGGGACAGCGGGTGAGCAGTACTTC
TRBV5-1,TRBD2,once,14,TRBJ2-1,CASSRGDLYNEQFF,TGCGCCAGCAGCCGGGGGGACCTCTACAATGAGCAGTTCTTC
TRBV29-1,.,.,13,TRBJ2-7,CSVVTGQEDEQYF,TGCAGCGTTGTAACGGGCCAGGAGGACGAGCAGTACTTC
TRBV7-8,.,.,15,TRBJ2-6,CASSFGGSGANVLTF,TGTGCCAGCAGCTTCGGGGGCTCTGGGGCCAACGTCCTGACTTTC